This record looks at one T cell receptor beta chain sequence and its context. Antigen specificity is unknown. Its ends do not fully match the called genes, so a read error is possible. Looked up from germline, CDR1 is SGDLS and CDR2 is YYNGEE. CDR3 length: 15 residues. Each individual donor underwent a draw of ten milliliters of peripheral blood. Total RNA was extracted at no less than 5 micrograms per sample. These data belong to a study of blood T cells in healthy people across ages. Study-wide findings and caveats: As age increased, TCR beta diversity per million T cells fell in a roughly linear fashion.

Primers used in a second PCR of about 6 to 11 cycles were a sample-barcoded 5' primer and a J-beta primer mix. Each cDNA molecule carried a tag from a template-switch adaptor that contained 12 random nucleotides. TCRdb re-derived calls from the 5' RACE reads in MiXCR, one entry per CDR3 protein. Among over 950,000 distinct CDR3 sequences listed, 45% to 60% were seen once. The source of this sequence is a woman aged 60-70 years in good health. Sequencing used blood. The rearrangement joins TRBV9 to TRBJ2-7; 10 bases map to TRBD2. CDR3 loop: CVSSARTSGPYEQYF. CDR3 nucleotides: TGTGTCAGCAGCGCAAGGACTAGCGGACCCTACGAGCAGTACTTC.